The clone carrying this T cell receptor beta chain was counted a few times. This record comes from a study of Graves' ophthalmopathy and Graves' hyperthyroidism. The germline gives CDR1 SGHVS, CDR2 FQNEAQ. The CDR3 has 16 residues. The V gene end was trimmed by 3 bases and the J gene end by 6 bases; junction bases not matched to a gene: 11. RNA transcripts served as template for amplifying TCR beta CDR3 sequences. A first-round RT-PCR used HTBI primers, followed by a second-round multiplex PCR. Via MiXCR, TCRdb re-called the multiplex PCR reads, giving one row per CDR3 protein. The sample yields almost 750,000 distinct CDR3 sequences, 40% seen once. CAS ≥3, NOSPECS ≥4, moderate-to-severe activity and duration under 3 months marked donors with ophthalmopathy. PBMCs were density-gradient isolated from approximately 9.8 ml fresh blood.

This chain connects TRBV7-8 to TRBJ1-5; the match to TRBD1 covers 7 bases. The clonotype originates from an adult man with Graves' ophthalmopathy. Sequences were obtained from peripheral blood. CDR3 sequence reads: CASSLGTAGVGQPQHF. CDR3 nucleotides: TGTGCCAGCAGCTTGGGGACAGCGGGCGTCGGTCAGCCCCAGCATTTT.